The source of this T cell receptor beta chain is a study of OX40 agonist ivuxolimab in advanced cancers. Background on the study: In this trial design, patients received ivuxolimab intravenously at 0.01 to 10 mg/kg every 2 weeks.

Patients with a history of autoimmune disease or on systemic immunosuppression were excluded. The CDR3 length is 13 residues. The germline V and J ends were trimmed by 0 bases and 6 bases, with 9 bases remaining between them. Germline loops: CDR1 SGHNT, CDR2 YYREEE (reference sequence). TCRdb keeps only in-frame clones here, not all; method: immunoSEQ multiplex PCR. The data contain approximately 60,000 clones, around 90% of them singletons. The material was CD4+ or CD8+ T cells sorted from blood, obtained in a trial of the OX40 agonist ivuxolimab. J is TRBJ1-1 and V is TRBV5-4, with D possibly being TRBD1 (6 bases). This TCR came from an adult with an advanced solid tumor such as melanoma, head and neck, liver or kidney cancer. For the CDR3, the DNA is TGTGCCAGCAGCTTGGTCGGGGGCTCTGAAGCTTTCTTT. It encodes CASSLVGGSEAFF.